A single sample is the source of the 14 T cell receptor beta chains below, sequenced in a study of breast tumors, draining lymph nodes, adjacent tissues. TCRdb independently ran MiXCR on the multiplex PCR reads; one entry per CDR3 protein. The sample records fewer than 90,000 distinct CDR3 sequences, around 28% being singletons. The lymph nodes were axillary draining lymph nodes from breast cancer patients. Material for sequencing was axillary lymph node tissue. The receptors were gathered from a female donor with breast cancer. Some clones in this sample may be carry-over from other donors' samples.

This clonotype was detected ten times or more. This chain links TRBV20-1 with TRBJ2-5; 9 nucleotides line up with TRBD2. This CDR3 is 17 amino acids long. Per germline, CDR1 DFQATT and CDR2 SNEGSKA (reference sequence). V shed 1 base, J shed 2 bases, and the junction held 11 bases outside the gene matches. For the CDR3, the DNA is TGCAGTGCTAGAGCCCTAGCGGGAATTTCGGATCAAGAGACCCAGTACTTC. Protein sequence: CSARALAGISDQETQYF.

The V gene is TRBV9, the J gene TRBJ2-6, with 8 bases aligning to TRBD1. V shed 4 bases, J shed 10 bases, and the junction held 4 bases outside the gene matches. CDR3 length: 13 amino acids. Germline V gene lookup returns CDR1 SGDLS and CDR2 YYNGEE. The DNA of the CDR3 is TGTGCCAGCAGCCTGACAGGGGATAACGTCCTGACTTTC. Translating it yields CASSLTGDNVLTF. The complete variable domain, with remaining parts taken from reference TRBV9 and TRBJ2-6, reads DSGVTQTPKHLITATGQRVTLRCSPRSGDLSVYWYQQSLDQGLQFLIQYYNGEERAKGNILERFSAQQFPDLHSELNLSSLELGDSALYFCASSLTGDNVLTFGAGSRLTVL.

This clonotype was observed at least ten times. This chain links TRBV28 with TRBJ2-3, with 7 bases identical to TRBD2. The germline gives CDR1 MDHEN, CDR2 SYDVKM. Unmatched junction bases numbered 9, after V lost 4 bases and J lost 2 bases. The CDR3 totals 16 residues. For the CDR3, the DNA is TGTGCCAGCAGTTCGGCTAGGCGGGAGATCACAGATACGCAGTATTTT. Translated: CASSSARREITDTQYF.

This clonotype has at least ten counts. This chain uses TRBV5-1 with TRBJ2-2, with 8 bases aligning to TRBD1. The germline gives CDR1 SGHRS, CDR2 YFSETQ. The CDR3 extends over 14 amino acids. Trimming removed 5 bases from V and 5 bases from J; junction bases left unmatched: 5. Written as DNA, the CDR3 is TGCGCCAGCAGGAGACAGGGGTCAACCGGGGAGCTGTTTTTT. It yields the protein CASRRQGSTGELFF.

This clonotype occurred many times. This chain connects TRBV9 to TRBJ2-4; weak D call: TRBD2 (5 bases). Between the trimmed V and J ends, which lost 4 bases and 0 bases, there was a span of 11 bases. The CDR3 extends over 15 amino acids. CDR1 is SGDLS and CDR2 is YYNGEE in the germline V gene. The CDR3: CASSPSGIAKNIQYF. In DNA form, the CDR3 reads TGTGCCAGCAGCCCGAGCGGAATAGCCAAAAACATTCAGTACTTC.

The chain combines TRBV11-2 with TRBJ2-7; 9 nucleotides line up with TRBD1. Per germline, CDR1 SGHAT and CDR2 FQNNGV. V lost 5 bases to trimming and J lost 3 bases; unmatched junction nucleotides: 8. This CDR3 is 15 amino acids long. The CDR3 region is CASSQGQGTVYEQYF. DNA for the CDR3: TGTGCCAGCAGCCAAGGACAGGGGACTGTCTACGAGCAGTACTTC.

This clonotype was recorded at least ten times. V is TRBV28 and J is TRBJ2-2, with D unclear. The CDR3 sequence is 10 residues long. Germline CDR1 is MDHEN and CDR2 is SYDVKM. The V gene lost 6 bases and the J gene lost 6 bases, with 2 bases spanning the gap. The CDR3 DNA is TGTGCCAGCAGATCCGGGGAGCTGTTTTTT. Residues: CASRSGELFF.

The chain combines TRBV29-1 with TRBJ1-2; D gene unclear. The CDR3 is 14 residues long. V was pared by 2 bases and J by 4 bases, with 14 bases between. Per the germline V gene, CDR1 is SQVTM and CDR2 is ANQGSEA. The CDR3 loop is CSVETTNSIYGYTF. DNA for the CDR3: TGCAGCGTTGAAACAACGAACAGCATCTATGGCTACACCTTC.

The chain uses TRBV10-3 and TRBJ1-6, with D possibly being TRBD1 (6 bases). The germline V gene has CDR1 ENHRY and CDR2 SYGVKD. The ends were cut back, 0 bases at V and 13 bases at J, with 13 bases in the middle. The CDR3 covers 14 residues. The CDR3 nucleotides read TGTGCCATCAGTGAGTCAGGGGGGGGTTCCCCCCTCCACTTT. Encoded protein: CAISESGGGSPLHF.

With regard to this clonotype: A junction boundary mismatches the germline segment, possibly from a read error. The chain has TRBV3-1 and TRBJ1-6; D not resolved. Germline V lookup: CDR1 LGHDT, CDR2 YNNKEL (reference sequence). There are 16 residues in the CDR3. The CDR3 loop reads CASSQYMVSYNSPLHF. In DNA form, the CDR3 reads TGTGCTAGCAGCCAGTACATGGTGTCCTATAATTCACCCCTCCACTTT.

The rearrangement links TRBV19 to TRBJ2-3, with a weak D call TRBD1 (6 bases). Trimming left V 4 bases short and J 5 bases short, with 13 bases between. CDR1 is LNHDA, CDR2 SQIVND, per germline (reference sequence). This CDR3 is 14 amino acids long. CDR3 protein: CASSRTGRGDTQYF. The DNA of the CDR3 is TGTGCCAGTAGTAGAACAGGGAGAGGAGATACGCAGTATTTT.

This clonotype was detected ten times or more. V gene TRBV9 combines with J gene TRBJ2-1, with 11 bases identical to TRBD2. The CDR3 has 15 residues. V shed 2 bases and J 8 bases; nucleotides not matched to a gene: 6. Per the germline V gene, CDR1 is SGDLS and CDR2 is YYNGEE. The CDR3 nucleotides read TGTGCCAGCAGCGTTAGCGGGAGGGCCGGCGATGAGCAGTTCTTC. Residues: CASSVSGRAGDEQFF.

The CDR3 reads CASSFGPSGRNNEQFF. In nucleotides, the CDR3 is TGTGCCAGCAGTTTTGGACCTAGCGGGAGGAACAATGAGCAGTTCTTC. V is TRBV6-5 and J is TRBJ2-1; TRBD2 aligns across 11 bases. The CDR3 contains 16 residues. V dropped 4 bases and J dropped 5; count of bases not matched to a gene: 7. CDR1 is MNHEY, CDR2 SVGAGI, per germline.

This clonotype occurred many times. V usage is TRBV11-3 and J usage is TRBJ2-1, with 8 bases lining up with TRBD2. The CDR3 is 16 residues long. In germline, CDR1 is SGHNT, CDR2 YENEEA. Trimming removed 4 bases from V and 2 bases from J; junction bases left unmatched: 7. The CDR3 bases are TGTGCCAGCAGCTCCGGACTAGCCAGCACCTACAATGAGCAGTTCTTC. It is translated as CASSSGLASTYNEQFF.